Sequencing of this TCR beta chain was carried out in a study of blood T cell repertoires in COVID-19. At the level of the study: From the United States, Italy and Spain came samples of acute and convalescent COVID-19. In each case, the material was cDNA or gDNA derived from T cells, B-cell-depleted T cells, or PBMCs.

The CDR3 sequence is 12 residues long. CDR1 and CDR2 (germline): GTSNPN, SVGIG (reference sequence). Deletions cut 5 bases from V and 0 bases from J, with 7 bases between. Authors' data handling: It was from reference gene primer amplification that nucleated cell counts were estimated. Data came from immunoSEQ multiplex PCR; TCRdb stores just in-frame clones and leaves some out. V and J calls and clone size come straight from that table; D and trimming were deduced from the DNA. The sample has 250,000 to 350,000 clones; around 91% are singletons. This rearrangement joins TRBV30 to TRBJ1-1, with no clear D. This sequence originates from a woman aged 60-75 years with acute or convalescent COVID-19. Material for sequencing was peripheral blood. This chain's CDR3 is CAWALMNTEAFF. The CDR3 DNA follows: TGTGCCTGGGCTCTAATGAACACTGAAGCTTTCTTT.